These 11 T cell receptor beta chains were sequenced from one sample in a study of CD4+ T cells in melanoma. The method was immunoSEQ multiplex PCR; TCRdb's version includes in-frame clones alone and lacks a portion of them. This table holds about 10,000 clones, approximately 71% found once. Specimen: cells from a culture (not recorded whether cultured in vitro). The receptors here all came from a human donor with melanoma.

J is TRBJ1-4 and V is TRBV19; D is undetermined. The germline V gene has CDR1 LNHDA and CDR2 SQIVND (reference sequence). V lost 9 bases and J lost 8, with 1 base in between. This CDR3 has 8 amino acids. The DNA for the CDR3 is TGTGCCAGGGAAAAACTGTTTTTT. The encoded protein is CAREKLFF.

This chain connects TRBV7-3 to TRBJ2-3, with D possibly being TRBD1 (5 bases). CDR1 and CDR2 (germline): SGHTA, FQGTGA. Trimming left V 5 bases short and J 2 bases short, with 11 bases between. The CDR3 has 14 amino acids. For the CDR3, the DNA is TGTGCCAGCAGCCCAGGACATAACACAGATACGCAGTATTTT. Amino acids: CASSPGHNTDTQYF.

This clone was seen once. V usage is TRBV27 and J usage is TRBJ1-5; 10 bases line up with TRBD1. V was clipped by 6 bases and J by 7 bases; unmatched bases: 6. CDR3 size: 14 residues. Germline CDR1 MNHEY, CDR2 SMNVEV (reference sequence). The DNA for the CDR3 is TGTGCCAGCAGGTCGACAGGGGGCGTACAGCCCCAGCATTTT. Protein product: CASRSTGGVQPQHF.

The table lists this clone with a few counts. The rearrangement uses TRBV30 and TRBJ1-1, with D uncertain. The CDR3 extends over 12 amino acids. Germline loops: CDR1 GTSNPN, CDR2 SVGIG (reference sequence). V was trimmed by 2 bases and J by 3 bases, leaving 7 bases between them. The CDR3 region is CAWSILDTEAFF. The CDR3 DNA reads as TGTGCCTGGAGTATACTGGACACTGAAGCTTTCTTT.

The rearrangement uses TRBV5-1 and TRBJ2-1, with D hard to call. Germline V gene sequence: CDR1 SGHRS, CDR2 YFSETQ. Trimming cost V 6 bases and J 0 bases, with 4 bases left between them. The length of the CDR3 is 12 residues. CDR3 sequence: CASTGSYNEQFF. CDR3 bases: TGCGCCAGCACGGGCTCCTACAATGAGCAGTTCTTC.

The V call is TRBV9, the J call TRBJ2-7; D could derive from TRBD1 or TRBD2 (5 bases each). The V and J ends lost 0 bases and 0 bases respectively, with 7 bases between them. CDR1 and CDR2 (germline): SGDLS, YYNGEE. The CDR3 spans 14 residues. This CDR3 reads CASSVGGNSYEQYF. DNA for the CDR3: TGTGCCAGCAGCGTAGGGGGGAACTCCTACGAGCAGTACTTC.

The V and J genes are TRBV5-1 and TRBJ1-2, with D possibly matching TRBD1 (5 bases). Trimming took off 0 bases at V and 2 bases at J, with 14 bases between the two ends. Germline V gene data show CDR1 as SGHRS and CDR2 as YFSETQ. This CDR3 has 16 amino acids. The CDR3 DNA reads TGCGCCAGCAGCTTGGTATCAGGGCGAGTAAACTATGGCTACACCTTC. Its translation is CASSLVSGRVNYGYTF. The full variable domain, with the rest looked up from reference TRBV5-1 and TRBJ1-2, is KAGVTQTPRYLIKTRGQQVTLSCSPISGHRSVSWYQQTPGQGLQFLFEYFSETQRNKGNFPGRFSGRQFSNSRSEMNVSTLELGDSALYLCASSLVSGRVNYGYTFGSGTRLTVV.

The chain joins TRBV11-2 to TRBJ1-1; D possibly corresponds to TRBD1 (5 bases). This CDR3 has 13 residues. Trimming removed 5 bases at V and 12 bases at J, with 19 bases between. Germline V gene data show CDR1 as SGHAT and CDR2 as FQNNGV. CDR3 DNA: TGTGCCAGCAGCCCTGGGGCAGCTCCTGGGACTTTCTTT. Residues: CASSPGAAPGTFF. The full variable domain, with the rest looked up from reference TRBV11-2 and TRBJ1-1, is EAGVAQSPRYKIIEKRQSVAFWCNPISGHATLYWYQQILGQGPKLLIQFQNNGVVDDSQLPKDRFSAERLKGVDSTLKIQPAKLEDSAVYLCASSPGAAPGTFFGQGTRLTVV.

The CDR3 DNA follows: TGTGCCAGCAGCTTAGATGGGTGGGCTGAAAAACTGTTTTTT. Its protein is CASSLDGWAEKLFF. The chain couples TRBV7-8 to TRBJ1-4; D is uncertain. The germline CDR1 and CDR2 sequences are SGHVS and FQNEAQ. Trimming removed 1 base from V and 7 bases from J, with 10 bases in between. This CDR3 spans 14 amino acids.

This clone was seen just once. This chain links TRBV6-5 with TRBJ2-2; no clear D. Germline V CDR1 and CDR2: MNHEY, SVGAGI. The CDR3 contains 15 residues. V was clipped by 7 bases and J by 0 bases, with 12 bases between them. The CDR3 protein is CASKRGGPNTGELFF. In nucleotides, the CDR3 is TGTGCCAGCAAGCGCGGCGGACCGAACACCGGGGAGCTGTTTTTT.

This clone was seen only once. The chain joins TRBV30 to TRBJ2-2; 7 bases map to TRBD1. Germline lookup yields CDR1 GTSNPN and CDR2 SVGIG (reference sequence). This CDR3 spans 16 amino acids. J was trimmed by 5 bases and V by 3 bases; bases with no gene match: 12. The CDR3 loop is CAWRGDRALRTGELFF. The CDR3 nucleotides are TGTGCCTGGAGAGGCGACAGGGCTTTGAGGACCGGGGAGCTGTTTTTT.